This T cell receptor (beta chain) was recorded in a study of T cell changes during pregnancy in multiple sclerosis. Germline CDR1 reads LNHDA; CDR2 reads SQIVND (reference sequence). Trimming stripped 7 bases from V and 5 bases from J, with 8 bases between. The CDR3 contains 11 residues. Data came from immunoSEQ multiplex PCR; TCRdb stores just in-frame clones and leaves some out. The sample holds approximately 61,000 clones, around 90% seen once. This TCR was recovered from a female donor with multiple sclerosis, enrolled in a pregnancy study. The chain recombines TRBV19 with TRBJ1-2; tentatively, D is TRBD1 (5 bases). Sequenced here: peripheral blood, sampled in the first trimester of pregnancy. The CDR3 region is CASTTGYGYTF. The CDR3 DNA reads TGTGCCAGTACCACAGGTTATGGCTACACCTTC.